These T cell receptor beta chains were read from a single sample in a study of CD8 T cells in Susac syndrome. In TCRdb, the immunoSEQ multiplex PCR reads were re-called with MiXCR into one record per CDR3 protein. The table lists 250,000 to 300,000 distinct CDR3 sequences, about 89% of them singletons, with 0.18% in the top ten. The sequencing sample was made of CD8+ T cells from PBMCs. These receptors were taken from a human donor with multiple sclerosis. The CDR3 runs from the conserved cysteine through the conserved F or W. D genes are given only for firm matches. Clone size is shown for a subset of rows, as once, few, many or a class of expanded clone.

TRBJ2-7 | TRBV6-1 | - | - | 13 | CATGPGLIYEQYF | TGTGCCACCGGACCAGGACTTATCTACGAGCAGTACTTC
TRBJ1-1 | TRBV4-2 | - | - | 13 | CASSQDAGPEAFF | TGTGCCAGCAGCCAAGACGCAGGGCCTGAAGCTTTCTTT
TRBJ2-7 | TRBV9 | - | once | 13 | CASSVRASDEQYF | TGTGCCAGCAGCGTGAGGGCAAGCGACGAGCAGTACTTC
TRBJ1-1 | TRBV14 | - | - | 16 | CASSQYKPRGDTEAFF | TGTGCCAGCAGCCAATACAAACCACGGGGGGACACTGAAGCTTTCTTT
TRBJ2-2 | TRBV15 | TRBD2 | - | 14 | CATSRDAGDGELFF | TGTGCCACCAGCAGAGATGCGGGGGACGGGGAGCTGTTTTTT
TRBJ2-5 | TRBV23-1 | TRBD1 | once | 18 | CASSHNHSDRGHQETQYF | TGCGCCAGCAGTCATAACCACTCGGACAGGGGGCACCAAGAGACCCAGTACTTC
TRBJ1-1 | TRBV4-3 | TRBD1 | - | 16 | CASSPMDREWNTEAFF | TGCGCCAGCAGCCCTATGGACAGGGAGTGGAACACTGAAGCTTTCTTT
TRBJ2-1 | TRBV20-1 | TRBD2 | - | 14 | CSGLGTSGRNEQFF | TGCAGTGGCTTAGGGACTAGCGGGAGGAATGAGCAGTTCTTC
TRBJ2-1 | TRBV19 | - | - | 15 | CASSLAITPGNEQFF | TGTGCCAGTAGTCTCGCCATTACCCCAGGCAATGAGCAGTTCTTC
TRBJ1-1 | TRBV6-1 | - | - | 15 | CASSEEEAGNTEAFF | TGTGCCAGCAGTGAAGAGGAAGCCGGGAACACTGAAGCTTTCTTT
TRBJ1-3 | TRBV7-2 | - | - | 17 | CASSPYRHLSSGNTIYF | TGTGCCAGCAGCCCCTACAGACATTTGAGCTCTGGAAACACCATATATTTT
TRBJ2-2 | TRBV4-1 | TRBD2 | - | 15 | CASSQSGGLTGELFF | TGCGCCAGCAGCCAAAGCGGGGGACTCACCGGGGAGCTGTTTTTT
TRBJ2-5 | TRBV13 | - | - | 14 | CASSWSGAQETQYF | TGTGCCAGCAGCTGGTCGGGGGCCCAAGAGACCCAGTACTTC
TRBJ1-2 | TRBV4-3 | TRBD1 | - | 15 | CASSQGRTGAYGYTF | TGCGCCAGCAGCCAAGGACGGACAGGGGCCTATGGCTACACCTTC
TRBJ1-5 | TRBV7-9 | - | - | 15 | CASSSDEGEGQPQHF | TGTGCCAGCAGCTCAGACGAGGGAGAAGGGCAGCCCCAGCATTTT
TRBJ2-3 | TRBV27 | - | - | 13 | CASSPLAPDTQYF | TGTGCCAGCAGTCCGCTAGCGCCAGATACGCAGTATTTT
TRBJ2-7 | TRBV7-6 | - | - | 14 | CASSLPETPYEQYF | TGTGCCAGCAGCTTACCCGAGACTCCCTACGAGCAGTACTTC
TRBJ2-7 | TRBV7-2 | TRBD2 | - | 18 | CASSLKGRGSTLSYEQYF | TGTGCCAGCAGCTTAAAAGGTCGCGGGAGTACCCTCTCCTACGAGCAGTACTTC
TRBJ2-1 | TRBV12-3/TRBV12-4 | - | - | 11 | CASSLGLLKFF | TGTGCCAGCAGTTTAGGGTTATTAAAGTTCTTC
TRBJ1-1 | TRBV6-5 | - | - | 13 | CASRQLMNTEAFF | TGTGCCAGCAGACAACTGATGAACACTGAAGCTTTCTTT
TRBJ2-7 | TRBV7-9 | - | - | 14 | CASSRTGAGHEQYF | TGTGCCAGCAGTCGCACCGGGGCAGGGCACGAGCAGTACTTC
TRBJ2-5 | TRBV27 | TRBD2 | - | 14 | CASSSGGLIETQYF | TGTGCCAGCAGTTCGGGGGGGCTGATTGAGACCCAGTACTTC
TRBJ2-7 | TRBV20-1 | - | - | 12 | CSARFISYEQYF | TGCAGTGCTAGATTCATTTCCTACGAGCAGTACTTC
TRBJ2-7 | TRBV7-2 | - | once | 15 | CASIPSTSYSYEQYF | TGTGCCAGCATCCCCTCGACTAGTTACTCCTACGAGCAGTACTTC
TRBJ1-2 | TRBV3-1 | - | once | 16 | CASSPGDRDYLSGYTF | TGTGCCAGCAGCCCAGGAGACCGGGACTATTTGAGTGGCTACACCTTC
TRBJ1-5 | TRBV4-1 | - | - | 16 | CASSRTDSLGDQPQHF | TGCGCCAGCAGCCGAACGGACAGTTTGGGCGATCAGCCCCAGCATTTT
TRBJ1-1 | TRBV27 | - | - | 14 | CASSYSAGNTEAFF | TGTGCCAGCAGTTATAGCGCAGGCAACACTGAAGCTTTCTTT
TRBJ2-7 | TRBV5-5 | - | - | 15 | CASSLAEGAPYEQYF | TGTGCCAGCAGCTTGGCCGAGGGAGCACCTTACGAGCAGTACTTC
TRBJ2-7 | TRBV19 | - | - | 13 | CASSPGGPTEQYF | TGTGCCAGTTCCCCGGGTGGACCTACGGAGCAGTACTTC
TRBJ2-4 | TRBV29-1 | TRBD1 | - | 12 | CSARQGRNIQYF | TGCAGCGCAAGACAGGGAAGAAACATTCAGTACTTC
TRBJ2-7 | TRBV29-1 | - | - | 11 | CSVEVREEQYF | TGCAGCGTTGAAGTTAGGGAAGAGCAGTACTTC
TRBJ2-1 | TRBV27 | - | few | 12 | CASSLMGNEQFF | TGTGCCAGCAGTTTAATGGGGAATGAGCAGTTCTTC
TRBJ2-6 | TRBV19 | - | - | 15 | CASSLQFSGANVLTF | TGTGCCAGTAGCCTACAGTTCTCTGGGGCCAACGTCCTGACTTTC
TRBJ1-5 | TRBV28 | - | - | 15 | CASSPGFYSNQPQHF | TGTGCCAGCAGTCCCGGTTTCTATAGCAATCAGCCCCAGCATTTT
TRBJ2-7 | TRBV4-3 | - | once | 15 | CASSQDYYRDYEQYF | TGCGCCAGCAGCCAAGATTACTACAGAGACTACGAGCAGTACTTC
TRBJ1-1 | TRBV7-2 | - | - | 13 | CASSLAPGSEAFF | TGTGCCAGCAGCTTAGCTCCGGGTTCTGAAGCTTTCTTT
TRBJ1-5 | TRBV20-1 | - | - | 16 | CSARDLPELENQPQHF | TGCAGTGCTAGAGATCTACCCGAACTCGAAAATCAGCCCCAGCATTTT
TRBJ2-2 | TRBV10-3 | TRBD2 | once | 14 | CAIRGLAITGELFF | TGTGCCATCAGAGGACTAGCAATCACCGGGGAGCTGTTTTTT
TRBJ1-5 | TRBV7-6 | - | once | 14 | CASSLKGLNQPQHF | TGTGCCAGCAGCTTAAAAGGGCTAAATCAGCCCCAGCATTTT
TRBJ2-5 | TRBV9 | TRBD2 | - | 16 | CASSTDPRGGQETQYF | TGTGCCAGCAGCACAGACCCACGGGGGGGCCAAGAGACCCAGTACTTC
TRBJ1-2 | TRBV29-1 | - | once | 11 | CSVVGDYGYTF | TGCAGCGTTGTGGGTGACTATGGCTACACCTTC
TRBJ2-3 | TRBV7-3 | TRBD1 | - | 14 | CASSQGAKTDTQYF | TGTGCCAGCAGCCAGGGGGCGAAAACAGATACGCAGTATTTT
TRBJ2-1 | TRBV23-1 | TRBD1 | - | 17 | CASSHRWGQGPYNEQFF | TGCGCCAGCAGTCACCGCTGGGGACAGGGTCCCTACAATGAGCAGTTCTTC
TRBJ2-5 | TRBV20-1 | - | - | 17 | CSAVPTLGLGLQETQYF | TGCAGTGCTGTCCCCACCCTCGGTTTGGGACTCCAAGAGACCCAGTACTTC
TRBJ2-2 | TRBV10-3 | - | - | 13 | CAIRDPSTGELFF | TGTGCCATCAGGGACCCCTCGACCGGGGAGCTGTTTTTT
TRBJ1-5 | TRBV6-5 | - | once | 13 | CASSYSFNQPQHF | TGTGCCAGCAGTTACTCGTTCAATCAGCCCCAGCATTTT
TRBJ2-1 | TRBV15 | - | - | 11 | CATSGSAEQFF | TGTGCCACCAGCGGGTCCGCTGAGCAGTTCTTC
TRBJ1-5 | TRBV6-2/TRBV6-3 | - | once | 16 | CASTPGGKRENQPQHF | TGTGCCAGCACTCCCGGGGGGAAGCGCGAAAATCAGCCCCAGCATTTT
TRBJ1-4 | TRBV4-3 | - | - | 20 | CASSQDPPDANWVTNEKLFF | TGCGCCAGCAGCCAAGATCCTCCGGACGCTAATTGGGTCACTAATGAAAAACTGTTTTTT
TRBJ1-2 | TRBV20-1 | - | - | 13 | CSARVGVGFGYTF | TGCAGTGCTAGAGTGGGGGTGGGATTTGGCTACACCTTC
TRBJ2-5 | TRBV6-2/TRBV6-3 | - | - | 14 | CASSYTHRQETQYF | TGTGCCAGCAGTTACACCCACCGCCAAGAGACCCAGTACTTC
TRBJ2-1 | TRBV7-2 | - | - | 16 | CASSSSGSGIYNEQFF | TGTGCCAGCAGCTCCTCGGGGTCCGGGATTTACAATGAGCAGTTCTTC